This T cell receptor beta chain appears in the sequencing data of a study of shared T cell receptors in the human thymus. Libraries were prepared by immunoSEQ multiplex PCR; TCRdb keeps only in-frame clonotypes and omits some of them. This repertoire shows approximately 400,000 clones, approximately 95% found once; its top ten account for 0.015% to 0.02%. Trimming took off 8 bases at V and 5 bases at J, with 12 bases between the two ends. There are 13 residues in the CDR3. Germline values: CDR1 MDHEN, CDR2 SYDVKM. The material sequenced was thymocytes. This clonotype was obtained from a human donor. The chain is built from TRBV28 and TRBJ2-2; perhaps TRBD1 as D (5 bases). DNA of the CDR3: TGTGCCAGCGGCGACAGACCGACCGGGGAGCTGTTTTTT. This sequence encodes CASGDRPTGELFF.